Listed below are T cell receptor beta chains from one sample, sequenced in a study of T-cell memory formation after mild COVID-19. TCRdb re-analysed the 5' RACE reads in MiXCR, keeping a single row per CDR3 protein. The repertoire has 200,000 or so distinct CDR3 sequences, around 17% of them found once; the top ten carry around 2.4%. Sequenced sample: PBMCs or a T cell subset sorted from them (not recorded which). The receptors come from an adult woman who had mild COVID-19 (a few samples of this study predate the infection). Cell type and time point are not known. Each CDR3 is given with its conserved first and last residue. The D gene is left open where the match is weak. Size is omitted from some rows. Given values are once, few, many or a class for expanded clones.

J gene,CDR3 length,clone size,V gene,D gene,CDR3 protein,CDR3 DNA
TRBJ1-1,14,few,TRBV7-6,-,CASSLAVANTEAFF,TGTGCCAGCAGCTTAGCTGTAGCGAACACTGAAGCTTTCTTT
TRBJ2-1,19,few,TRBV4-1,TRBD2,CASSQRASTTSPQYNEQFF,TGCGCCAGCAGCCAACGCGCCTCGACGACTAGCCCCCAGTACAATGAGCAGTTCTTC
TRBJ2-3,16,few,TRBV5-1,-,CASSLGGGGNTDTQYF,TGCGCCAGCAGCTTGGGAGGCGGAGGCAACACAGATACGCAGTATTTT
TRBJ1-6,16,-,TRBV24-1,TRBD1,CATSDSRQGWNSPLHF,TGTGCCACCAGTGATTCTCGACAGGGGTGGAATTCACCCCTCCACTTT
TRBJ2-7,15,few,TRBV20-1,TRBD1,CSARAYRGLGYEQYF,TGCAGTGCTAGAGCCTACAGGGGATTGGGCTACGAGCAGTACTTC
TRBJ2-7,16,-,TRBV24-1,TRBD1,CATSDNDRGNAHEQYF,TGTGCCACCAGTGACAACGACAGGGGGAACGCCCACGAGCAGTACTTC
TRBJ1-4,15,few,TRBV5-1,-,CASSSTRARNEKLFF,TGCGCCAGCAGCTCGACCAGGGCTCGTAATGAAAAACTGTTTTTT
TRBJ2-1,15,-,TRBV11-3,TRBD2,CASSWGLAGDSEQFF,TGTGCCAGCAGCTGGGGACTAGCGGGAGATAGTGAGCAGTTCTTC
TRBJ1-1,17,-,TRBV12-3/TRBV12-4,TRBD1,CASSVKNRGRMNTEAFF,TGTGCCAGCAGTGTAAAAAACAGGGGAAGAATGAACACTGAAGCTTTCTTT
TRBJ2-1,16,-,TRBV6-5,-,CASATSLGARGDEQFF,TGTGCCAGCGCAACATCCCTCGGAGCAAGGGGGGATGAGCAGTTCTTC
TRBJ2-5,13,-,TRBV5-1,-,CASSPPAGETQYF,TGCGCCAGCAGCCCCCCCGCCGGAGAGACCCAGTACTTC
TRBJ2-1,13,-,TRBV29-1,-,CSVWSFPINEQFF,TGCAGCGTTTGGTCCTTTCCCATCAATGAGCAGTTCTTC
TRBJ2-3,16,many,TRBV4-2,TRBD2,CASSRLAGGSTDTQYF,TGTGCCAGCAGCCGCCTAGCGGGAGGGTCCACAGATACGCAGTATTTT
TRBJ2-7,13,-,TRBV2,-,CASSALARGEQYF,TGTGCCAGCAGTGCCTTGGCTCGAGGGGAGCAGTACTTC
TRBJ1-6,15,-,TRBV6-2/TRBV6-3,-,CASSYAGGRNSPLHF,TGTGCCAGCAGTTACGCCGGCGGACGAAATTCACCCCTCCACTTT
TRBJ1-1,14,-,TRBV2,TRBD1,CASTWTGVNTEAFF,TGTGCCAGCACCTGGACAGGGGTGAACACTGAAGCTTTCTTT
TRBJ1-1,13,few,TRBV6-5,-,CASSYPAGGEAFF,TGTGCCAGCAGTTACCCTGCCGGGGGGGAGGCTTTCTTT
TRBJ2-3,15,many,TRBV4-1,TRBD1,CASSQRTGGPDTQYF,TGCGCCAGCAGCCAACGGACAGGGGGCCCAGATACGCAGTATTTT
TRBJ2-5,12,many,TRBV25-1,-,CASSGQVETQYF,TGTGCCAGCAGTGGACAGGTGGAGACCCAGTACTTC
TRBJ2-5,13,many,TRBV7-9,-,CASSSVRTETQYF,TGTGCCAGCAGCTCCGTGAGAACAGAGACCCAGTACTTC
TRBJ2-1,14,many,TRBV5-1,TRBD2,CASRAQTSANEQFF,TGCGCCAGCCGCGCCCAGACTAGCGCCAATGAGCAGTTCTTC
TRBJ1-3,14,-,TRBV5-5,-,CASSSTRSGNTIYF,TGTGCCAGCAGCTCGACACGCTCTGGAAACACCATATATTTT
TRBJ2-1,13,few,TRBV12-3/TRBV12-4,TRBD2,CASSTGTSALQFF,TGTGCCAGCAGCACCGGGACTAGCGCCCTCCAGTTCTTC
TRBJ2-1,17,few,TRBV19,TRBD2,CATMKTLASGRYNEQFF,TGTGCCACCATGAAGACGTTGGCTAGCGGACGCTACAATGAGCAGTTCTTC
TRBJ2-2,15,-,TRBV6-5,TRBD1,CASSYSRGGVGELFF,TGTGCCAGCAGTTACTCGAGAGGGGGCGTCGGGGAGCTGTTTTTT
TRBJ1-2,12,-,TRBV25-1,-,CASSDQSYGYTF,TGTGCCAGCAGTGACCAAAGCTATGGCTACACCTTC
TRBJ1-1,14,-,TRBV7-6,-,CASSQMTSGTEAFF,TGTGCCAGCAGCCAAATGACATCGGGGACTGAAGCTTTCTTT